This TCR beta chain came from a study of shared clonotypes between healthy human individuals. Study-level background: CD4 naive and CD4 memory each took three plates per donor, while CD8 naive took two and CD8 memory one. Points from the study as a whole: Genetic and exposure-history diversity was limited by the small donor number. Naive CD4 clonotype sharing across several donors was roughly 5%.

In regard to this clone: Antigen unknown.

The donor population consisted of healthy HIV-negative adults with no recent acute infections or vaccinations. Sequenced by immunoSEQ multiplex PCR; TCRdb stores in-frame clones only, minus some. The sample records 2.3 million or so clones, just over 90% being singletons. Trimming removed 6 bases from V and 0 bases from J, with 14 bases in between. The CDR3 is made up of 15 amino acids. CDR1 and CDR2 (germline): MNHEY, SMNVEV (reference sequence). The V gene is TRBV27, the J gene TRBJ1-1, with TRBD1 as a possible D gene (5 bases). This clonotype originated in a man aged 18 to 29 in good health. Some clones in this sample may be carry-over from other donors' samples. Sequenced input: naive CD4+ T cells from PBMCs. Stated subset: CD45RA+ positively selected. The CDR3 is CASSPGTPMNTEAFF. The DNA of the CDR3 is TGTGCCAGCAGCCCCGGGACCCCCATGAACACTGAAGCTTTCTTT.